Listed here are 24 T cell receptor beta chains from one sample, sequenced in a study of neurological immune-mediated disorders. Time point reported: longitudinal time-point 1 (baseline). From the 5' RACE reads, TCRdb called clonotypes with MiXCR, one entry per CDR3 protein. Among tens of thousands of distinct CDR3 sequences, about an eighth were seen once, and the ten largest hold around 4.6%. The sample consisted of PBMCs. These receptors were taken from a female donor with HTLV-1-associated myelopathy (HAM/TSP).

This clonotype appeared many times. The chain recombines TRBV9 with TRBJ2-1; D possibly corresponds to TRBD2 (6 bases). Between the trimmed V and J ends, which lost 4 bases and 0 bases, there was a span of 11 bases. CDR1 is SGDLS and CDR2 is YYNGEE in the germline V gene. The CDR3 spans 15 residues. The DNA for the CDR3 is TGTGCCAGCAGCACGGACGGGAGCTCCTACAATGAGCAGTTCTTC. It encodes CASSTDGSSYNEQFF.

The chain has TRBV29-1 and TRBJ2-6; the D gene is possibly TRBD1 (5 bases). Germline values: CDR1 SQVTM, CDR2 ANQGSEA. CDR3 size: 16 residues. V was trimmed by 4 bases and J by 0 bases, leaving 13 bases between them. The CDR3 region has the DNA TGCAGCGTTGGGGGCAGGCCGAGCTCTGGGGCCAACGTCCTGACTTTC. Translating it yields CSVGGRPSSGANVLTF.

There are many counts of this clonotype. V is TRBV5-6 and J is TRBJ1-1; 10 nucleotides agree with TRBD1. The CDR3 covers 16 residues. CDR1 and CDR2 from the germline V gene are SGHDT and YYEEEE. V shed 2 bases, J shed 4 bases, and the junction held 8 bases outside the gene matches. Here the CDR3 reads CASSLSVGTGATEAFF. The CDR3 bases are TGTGCCAGCAGCTTATCGGTCGGGACAGGGGCCACTGAAGCTTTCTTT.

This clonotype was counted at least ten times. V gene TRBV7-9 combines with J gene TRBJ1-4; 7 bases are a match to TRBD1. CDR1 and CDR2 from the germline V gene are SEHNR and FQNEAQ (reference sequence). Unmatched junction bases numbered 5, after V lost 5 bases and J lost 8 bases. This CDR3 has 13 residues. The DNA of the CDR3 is TGTGCCAGCAGCACCAGGGGGTCAGAAAAACTGTTTTTT. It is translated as CASSTRGSEKLFF.

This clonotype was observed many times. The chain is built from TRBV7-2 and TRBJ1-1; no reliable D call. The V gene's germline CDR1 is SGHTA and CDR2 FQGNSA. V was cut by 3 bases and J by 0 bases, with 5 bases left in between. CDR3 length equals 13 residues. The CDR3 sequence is CASSFRLNTEAFF. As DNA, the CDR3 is TGTGCCAGCAGCTTCAGGTTGAACACTGAAGCTTTCTTT.

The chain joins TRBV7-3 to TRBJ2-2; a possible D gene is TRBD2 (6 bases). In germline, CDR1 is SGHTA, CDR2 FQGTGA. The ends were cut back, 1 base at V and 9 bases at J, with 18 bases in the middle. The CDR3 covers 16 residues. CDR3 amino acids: CASSLMAEGYAWELFF. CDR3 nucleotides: TGTGCCAGCAGCTTAATGGCGGAGGGGTATGCCTGGGAGCTGTTTTTT.

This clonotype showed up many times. The CDR3 region is CASSIGPGQGATLLRNEQFF. The CDR3 coding sequence is TGCGCCAGCAGCATTGGGCCCGGACAGGGGGCGACCCTTTTGCGCAATGAGCAGTTCTTC. V is TRBV5-1 and J is TRBJ2-1; 11 bases match TRBD1. The germline V gene has CDR1 SGHRS and CDR2 YFSETQ. The CDR3 is made up of 20 amino acids. J gave up 6 bases and V 4 bases, and 21 bases lay outside the gene matches.

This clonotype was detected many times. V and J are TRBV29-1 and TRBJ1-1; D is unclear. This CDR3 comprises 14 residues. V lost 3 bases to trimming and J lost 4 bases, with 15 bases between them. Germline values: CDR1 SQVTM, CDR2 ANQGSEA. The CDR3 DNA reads TGCAGCGTTGAGGAGCTGGGGTCGGGCACTGAAGCTTTCTTT. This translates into CSVEELGSGTEAFF.

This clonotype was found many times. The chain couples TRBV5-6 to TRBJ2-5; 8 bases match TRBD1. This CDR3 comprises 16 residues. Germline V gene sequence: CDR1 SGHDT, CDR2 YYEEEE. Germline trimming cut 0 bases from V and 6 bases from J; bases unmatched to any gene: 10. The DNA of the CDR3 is TGTGCCAGCAGCTTGGGGTCTTCAGGGGGCAGGAAGACCCAGTACTTC. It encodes CASSLGSSGGRKTQYF.

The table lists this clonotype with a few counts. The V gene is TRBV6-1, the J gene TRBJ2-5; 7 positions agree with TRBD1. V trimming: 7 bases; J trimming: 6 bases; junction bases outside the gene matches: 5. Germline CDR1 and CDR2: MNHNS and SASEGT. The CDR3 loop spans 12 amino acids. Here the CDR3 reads CASTTGWQTQYF. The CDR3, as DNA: TGTGCCAGCACGACAGGGTGGCAGACCCAGTACTTC.

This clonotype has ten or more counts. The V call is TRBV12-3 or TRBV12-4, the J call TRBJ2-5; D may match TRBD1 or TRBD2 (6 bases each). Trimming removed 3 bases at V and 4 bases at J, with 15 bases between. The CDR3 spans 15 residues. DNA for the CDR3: TGTGCCAGCAGTTTGAACAGGGCGGAGGGAGAGACCCAGTACTTC. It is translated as CASSLNRAEGETQYF.

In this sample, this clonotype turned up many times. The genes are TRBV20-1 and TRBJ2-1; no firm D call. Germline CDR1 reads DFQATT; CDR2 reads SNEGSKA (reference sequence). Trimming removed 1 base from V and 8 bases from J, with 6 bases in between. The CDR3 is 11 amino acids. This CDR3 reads CSARAFHEQFF. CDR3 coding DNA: TGCAGTGCTAGAGCGTTCCATGAGCAGTTCTTC.

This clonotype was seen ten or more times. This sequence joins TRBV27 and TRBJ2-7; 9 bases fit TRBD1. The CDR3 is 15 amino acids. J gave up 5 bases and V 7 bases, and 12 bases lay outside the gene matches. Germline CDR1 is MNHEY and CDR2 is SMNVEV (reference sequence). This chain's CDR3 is CASKRSRDREHEQYF. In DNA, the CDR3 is TGTGCCAGCAAACGCTCCCGGGACAGGGAACACGAGCAGTACTTC.

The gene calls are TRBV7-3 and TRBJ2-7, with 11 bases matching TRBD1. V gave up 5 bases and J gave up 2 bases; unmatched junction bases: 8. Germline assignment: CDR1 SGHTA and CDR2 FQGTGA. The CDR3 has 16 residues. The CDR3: CASSPQGGQGAYEQYF. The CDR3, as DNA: TGTGCCAGCAGCCCTCAGGGGGGACAGGGGGCCTACGAGCAGTACTTC.

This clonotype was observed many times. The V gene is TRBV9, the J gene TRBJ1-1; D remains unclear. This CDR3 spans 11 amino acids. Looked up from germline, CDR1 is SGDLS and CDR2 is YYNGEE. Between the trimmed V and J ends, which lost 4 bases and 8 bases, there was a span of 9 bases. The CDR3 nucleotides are TGTGCCAGCAGCCGCGCTAACGAAGCTTTCTTT. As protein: CASSRANEAFF.

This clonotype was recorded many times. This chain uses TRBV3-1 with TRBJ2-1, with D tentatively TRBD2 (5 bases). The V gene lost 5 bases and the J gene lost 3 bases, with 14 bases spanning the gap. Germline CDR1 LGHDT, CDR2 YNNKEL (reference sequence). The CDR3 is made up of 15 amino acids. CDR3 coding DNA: TGTGCCAGCAGCGAGGGCCGGACCGTCTACAATGAGCAGTTCTTC. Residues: CASSEGRTVYNEQFF.

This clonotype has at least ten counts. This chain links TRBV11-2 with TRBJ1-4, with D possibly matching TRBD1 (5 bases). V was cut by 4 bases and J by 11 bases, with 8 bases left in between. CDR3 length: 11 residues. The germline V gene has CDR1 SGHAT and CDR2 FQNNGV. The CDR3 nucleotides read TGTGCCAGCAGCTCGGGGGGGAAACTGTTTTTT. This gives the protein CASSSGGKLFF. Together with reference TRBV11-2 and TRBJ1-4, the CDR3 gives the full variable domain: EAGVAQSPRYKIIEKRQSVAFWCNPISGHATLYWYQQILGQGPKLLIQFQNNGVVDDSQLPKDRFSAERLKGVDSTLKIQPAKLEDSAVYLCASSSGGKLFFGSGTQLSVL.

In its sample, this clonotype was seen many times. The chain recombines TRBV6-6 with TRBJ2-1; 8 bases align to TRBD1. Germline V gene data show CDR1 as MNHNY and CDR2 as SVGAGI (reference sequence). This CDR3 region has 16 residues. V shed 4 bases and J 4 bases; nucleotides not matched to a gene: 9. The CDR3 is CASSFRPGTGYNEQFF. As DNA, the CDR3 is TGTGCCAGCAGTTTCCGCCCCGGGACAGGTTACAATGAGCAGTTCTTC.

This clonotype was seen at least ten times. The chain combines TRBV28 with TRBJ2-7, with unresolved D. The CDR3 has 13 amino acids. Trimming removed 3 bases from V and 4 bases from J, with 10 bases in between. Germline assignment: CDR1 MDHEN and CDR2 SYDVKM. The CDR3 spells CASSFFGVYEQYF. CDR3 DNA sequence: TGTGCCAGCAGTTTCTTCGGAGTTTACGAGCAGTACTTC.

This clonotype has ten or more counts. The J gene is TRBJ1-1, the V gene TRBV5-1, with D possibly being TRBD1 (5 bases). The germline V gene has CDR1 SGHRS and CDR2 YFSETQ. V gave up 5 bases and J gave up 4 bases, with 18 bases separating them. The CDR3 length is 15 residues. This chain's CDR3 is CASSIQHPGGTEAFF. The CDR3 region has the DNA TGCGCCAGCAGTATACAACACCCGGGGGGCACTGAAGCTTTCTTT.

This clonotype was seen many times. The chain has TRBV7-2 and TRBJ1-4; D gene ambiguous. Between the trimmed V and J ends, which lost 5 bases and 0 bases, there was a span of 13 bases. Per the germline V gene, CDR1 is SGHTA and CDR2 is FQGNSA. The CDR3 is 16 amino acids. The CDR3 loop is CASSTLSSATNEKLFF. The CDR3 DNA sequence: TGTGCCAGCAGCACCCTGTCCTCGGCAACTAATGAAAAACTGTTTTTT.

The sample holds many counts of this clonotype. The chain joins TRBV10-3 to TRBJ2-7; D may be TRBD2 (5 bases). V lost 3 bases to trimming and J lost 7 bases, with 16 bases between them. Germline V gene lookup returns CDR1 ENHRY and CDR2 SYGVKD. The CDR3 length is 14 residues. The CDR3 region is CAISDRPGTGEQYF. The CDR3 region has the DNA TGTGCCATCAGTGACCGACCGGGAACGGGAGAGCAGTACTTC.

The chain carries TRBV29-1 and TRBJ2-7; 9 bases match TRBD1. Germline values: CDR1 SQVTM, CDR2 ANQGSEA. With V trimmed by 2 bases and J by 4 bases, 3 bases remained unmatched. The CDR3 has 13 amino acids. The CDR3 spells CSVERDREYEQYF. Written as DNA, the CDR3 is TGCAGCGTTGAACGGGACAGGGAGTACGAGCAGTACTTC.

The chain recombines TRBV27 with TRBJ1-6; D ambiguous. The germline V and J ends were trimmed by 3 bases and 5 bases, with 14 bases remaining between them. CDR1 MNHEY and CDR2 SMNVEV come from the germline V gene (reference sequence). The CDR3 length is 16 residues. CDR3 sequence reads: CASSLVAVVDNSPLHF. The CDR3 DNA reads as TGTGCCAGCAGTTTGGTTGCGGTAGTGGATAATTCACCCCTCCACTTT.